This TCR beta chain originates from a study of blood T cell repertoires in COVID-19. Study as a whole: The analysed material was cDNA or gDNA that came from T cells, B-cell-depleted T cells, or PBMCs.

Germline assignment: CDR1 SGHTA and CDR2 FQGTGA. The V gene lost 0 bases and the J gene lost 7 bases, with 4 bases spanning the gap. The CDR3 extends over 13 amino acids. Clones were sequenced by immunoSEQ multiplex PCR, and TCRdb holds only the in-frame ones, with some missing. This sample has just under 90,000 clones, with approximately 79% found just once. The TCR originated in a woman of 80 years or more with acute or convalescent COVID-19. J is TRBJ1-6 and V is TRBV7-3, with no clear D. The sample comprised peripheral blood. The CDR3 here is CASSLTENSPLHF. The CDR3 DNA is TGTGCCAGCAGCTTAACAGAGAATTCACCCCTCCACTTT. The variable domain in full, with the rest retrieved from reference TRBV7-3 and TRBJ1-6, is GAGVSQTPSNKVTEKGKYVELRCDPISGHTALYWYRQSLGQGPEFLIYFQGTGAADDSGLPNDRFFAVRPEGSVSTLKIQRTERGDSAVYLCASSLTENSPLHFGNGTRLTVT.